These T cell receptor beta chains were read from a single sample in a study of cytomegalovirus exposure and HLA in healthy donors. Generated by immunoSEQ multiplex PCR, the TCRdb table keeps only in-frame clones and is missing some. The sample comprises 110,000 to 150,000 clones, about 76% of which are singletons, and approximately 2.8% rests with the top ten. The sequenced sample consisted of PBMCs. The receptor source for this set is a female donor in good health and CMV-seronegative. Both conserved end residues are part of each CDR3. D genes are given only for firm matches. The size entry is marked missing in some rows and otherwise reads once, few, many or a size class.

D gene: TRBD1; V gene: TRBV10-3; clone size: NA; J gene: TRBJ1-3; CDR3 protein: CAATGASGNTIYF; CDR3 DNA: TGTGCCGCTACAGGGGCCTCTGGAAACACCATATATTTT
D gene: NA; V gene: TRBV6-5; clone size: few; J gene: TRBJ1-3; CDR3 protein: CASSTTPASGNTIYF; CDR3 DNA: TGTGCCAGCAGTACGACTCCAGCCTCTGGAAACACCATATATTTT
D gene: NA; V gene: TRBV4-3; clone size: few; J gene: TRBJ1-2; CDR3 protein: CASSQGRQHYGYTF; CDR3 DNA: TGCGCCAGCAGCCAAGGTAGACAGCACTATGGCTACACCTTC
D gene: TRBD1; V gene: TRBV10-3; clone size: few; J gene: TRBJ2-7; CDR3 protein: CAISGDSSYEQYF; CDR3 DNA: TGTGCCATCAGTGGGGACAGTTCCTACGAGCAGTACTTC
D gene: TRBD1; V gene: TRBV18; clone size: NA; J gene: TRBJ1-2; CDR3 protein: CASSPETGGYGYTF; CDR3 DNA: TGTGCCAGCTCACCAGAGACAGGGGGCTATGGCTACACCTTC
D gene: TRBD1; V gene: TRBV7-2; clone size: NA; J gene: TRBJ1-1; CDR3 protein: CASSLTTGGGTEAFF; CDR3 DNA: TGTGCCAGCAGCTTAACCACAGGGGGTGGCACTGAAGCTTTCTTT
D gene: TRBD2; V gene: TRBV4-1; clone size: NA; J gene: TRBJ2-7; CDR3 protein: CASSWRGGGSYEQYF; CDR3 DNA: TGCGCCAGCAGCTGGCGGGGGGGCGGATCCTACGAGCAGTACTTC
D gene: NA; V gene: TRBV6-6; clone size: NA; J gene: TRBJ2-3; CDR3 protein: CASRIDGVGTDTQYF; CDR3 DNA: TGTGCCAGCAGGATAGACGGGGTTGGCACAGATACGCAGTATTTT
D gene: TRBD2; V gene: TRBV19; clone size: NA; J gene: TRBJ2-1; CDR3 protein: CASSSSGRGLNEQFF; CDR3 DNA: TGTGCCAGTAGTAGCAGCGGGAGGGGCCTCAATGAGCAGTTCTTC
D gene: TRBD1; V gene: TRBV19; clone size: NA; J gene: TRBJ1-5; CDR3 protein: CASSKRQGNSNQPQHF; CDR3 DNA: TGTGCCAGTAGTAAACGACAGGGAAATAGCAATCAGCCCCAGCATTTT
D gene: NA; V gene: TRBV15; clone size: NA; J gene: TRBJ2-7; CDR3 protein: CATSRDSPSSYEQYF; CDR3 DNA: TGTGCCACCAGCAGGGACAGCCCGAGCTCCTACGAGCAGTACTTC
D gene: NA; V gene: TRBV2; clone size: NA; J gene: TRBJ1-2; CDR3 protein: CASSEARELYGYTF; CDR3 DNA: TGTGCCAGCAGTGAAGCTCGAGAGTTATATGGCTACACCTTC
D gene: NA; V gene: TRBV30; clone size: once; J gene: TRBJ1-2; CDR3 protein: CAWSVLGGGGYTF; CDR3 DNA: TGTGCCTGGAGTGTACTTGGCGGCGGCGGCTACACCTTC
D gene: NA; V gene: TRBV18; clone size: NA; J gene: TRBJ1-2; CDR3 protein: CASSPDSFSNYGYTF; CDR3 DNA: TGTGCCAGCTCACCTGACAGTTTCTCTAACTATGGCTACACCTTC
D gene: TRBD1; V gene: TRBV7-2; clone size: NA; J gene: TRBJ2-7; CDR3 protein: CASSLAGQGFSYEQYF; CDR3 DNA: TGTGCCAGCAGCTTAGCGGGACAGGGGTTTTCCTACGAGCAGTACTTC
D gene: TRBD2; V gene: TRBV11-2; clone size: NA; J gene: TRBJ2-7; CDR3 protein: CASSRHREREMFSYEQYF; CDR3 DNA: TGTGCCAGCAGCCGTCACCGGGAGCGGGAGATGTTTTCCTACGAGCAGTACTTC
D gene: NA; V gene: TRBV4-1; clone size: NA; J gene: TRBJ1-1; CDR3 protein: CASSQGGGGPREMEAFF; CDR3 DNA: TGCGCCAGCAGCCAAGGAGGGGGGGGCCCGAGGGAGATGGAAGCTTTCTTT
D gene: NA; V gene: TRBV30; clone size: few; J gene: TRBJ1-1; CDR3 protein: CAWTAINGYTEAFF; CDR3 DNA: TGTGCCTGGACCGCAATAAACGGGTACACTGAAGCTTTCTTT
D gene: TRBD2; V gene: TRBV5-6; clone size: NA; J gene: TRBJ2-7; CDR3 protein: CASSRPRLAYSSYEQYF; CDR3 DNA: TGTGCCAGCAGCCGGCCTCGACTAGCGTACAGCTCCTACGAGCAGTACTTC
D gene: NA; V gene: TRBV5-1; clone size: NA; J gene: TRBJ2-7; CDR3 protein: CASSLGGYDYEQYF; CDR3 DNA: TGCGCCAGCAGCTTGGGAGGGTACGACTACGAGCAGTACTTC
D gene: TRBD1; V gene: TRBV5-6; clone size: NA; J gene: TRBJ2-7; CDR3 protein: CASSPDRGNSYEQYF; CDR3 DNA: TGTGCCAGCAGCCCAGACAGGGGCAATTCTTACGAGCAGTACTTC
D gene: NA; V gene: TRBV5-1; clone size: NA; J gene: TRBJ1-1; CDR3 protein: CASSFRVPTEAFF; CDR3 DNA: TGCGCCAGCAGCTTCCGGGTTCCCACTGAAGCTTTCTTT
D gene: NA; V gene: TRBV6-6; clone size: NA; J gene: TRBJ1-1; CDR3 protein: CASSYSEGRTEAFF; CDR3 DNA: TGTGCCAGCAGTTACTCGGAGGGGCGCACTGAAGCTTTCTTT
D gene: TRBD2; V gene: TRBV27; clone size: NA; J gene: TRBJ2-7; CDR3 protein: CASSSQVAGEAGEQYF; CDR3 DNA: TGTGCCAGCAGTTCGCAGGTAGCGGGAGAGGCCGGGGAGCAGTACTTC
D gene: NA; V gene: TRBV5-1; clone size: NA; J gene: TRBJ1-4; CDR3 protein: CASSLMGRTNEKLFF; CDR3 DNA: TGCGCCAGCAGCTTGATGGGGCGAACTAATGAAAAACTGTTTTTT
D gene: NA; V gene: TRBV11-3; clone size: NA; J gene: TRBJ1-1; CDR3 protein: CASSPMGGPPNTEAFF; CDR3 DNA: TGTGCCAGCAGCCCGATGGGGGGACCGCCCAACACTGAAGCTTTCTTT
D gene: NA; V gene: TRBV7-3; clone size: NA; J gene: TRBJ2-7; CDR3 protein: CASSLTGGYEQYF; CDR3 DNA: TGTGCCAGCAGCTTAACAGGGGGATACGAGCAGTACTTC
D gene: TRBD1; V gene: TRBV27; clone size: NA; J gene: TRBJ2-4; CDR3 protein: CASKQIYRGAKNIQYF; CDR3 DNA: TGTGCCAGCAAACAGATTTACAGGGGAGCCAAAAACATTCAGTACTTC
D gene: TRBD2; V gene: TRBV28; clone size: once; J gene: TRBJ2-5; CDR3 protein: CASASLSASSGGTQYF; CDR3 DNA: TGTGCCAGCGCTTCTCTCTCTGCCTCATCGGGGGGGACCCAGTACTTC
D gene: NA; V gene: TRBV5-1; clone size: once; J gene: TRBJ2-3; CDR3 protein: CASSLRGIGTDTQYF; CDR3 DNA: TGCGCCAGCAGCTTGAGGGGGATCGGCACAGATACGCAGTATTTT
D gene: TRBD1; V gene: TRBV4-3; clone size: NA; J gene: TRBJ1-1; CDR3 protein: CASSQERAGGGTEAFF; CDR3 DNA: TGCGCCAGCAGCCAAGAGCGGGCAGGGGGCGGCACTGAAGCTTTCTTT
D gene: TRBD1; V gene: TRBV5-6; clone size: NA; J gene: TRBJ2-7; CDR3 protein: CASSLPWDSTYEQYF; CDR3 DNA: TGTGCCAGCAGCTTACCGTGGGACAGCACCTACGAGCAGTACTTC
D gene: NA; V gene: TRBV5-5; clone size: NA; J gene: TRBJ1-5; CDR3 protein: CASSHGGARGHSNQPQHF; CDR3 DNA: TGTGCCAGCAGCCATGGGGGGGCGCGGGGCCATAGCAATCAGCCCCAGCATTTT
D gene: NA; V gene: TRBV5-6; clone size: few; J gene: TRBJ2-7; CDR3 protein: CASSLYSEQYF; CDR3 DNA: TGTGCCAGCAGCTTGTACAGCGAGCAGTACTTC
D gene: TRBD2; V gene: TRBV4-3; clone size: NA; J gene: TRBJ2-1; CDR3 protein: CASSQSSGSYNEQFF; CDR3 DNA: TGCGCCAGCAGCCAATCCAGCGGGAGCTACAATGAGCAGTTCTTC
D gene: NA; V gene: TRBV4-3; clone size: NA; J gene: TRBJ2-1; CDR3 protein: CASSQDPTTFNEQFF; CDR3 DNA: TGCGCCAGCAGCCAAGATCCAACTACCTTTAATGAGCAGTTCTTC
D gene: NA; V gene: TRBV11-3; clone size: NA; J gene: TRBJ1-3; CDR3 protein: CASSLEEFGNTIYF; CDR3 DNA: TGTGCCAGCAGCTTAGAAGAGTTTGGAAACACCATATATTTT
D gene: NA; V gene: TRBV5-1; clone size: NA; J gene: TRBJ2-7; CDR3 protein: CASSLGYADSYEQYF; CDR3 DNA: TGCGCCAGCAGCTTGGGGTACGCGGACTCCTACGAGCAGTACTTC
D gene: NA; V gene: TRBV10-3; clone size: NA; J gene: TRBJ2-3; CDR3 protein: CAISDTGQYPTDTQYF; CDR3 DNA: TGTGCCATCAGTGACACGGGACAATACCCCACAGATACGCAGTATTTT
D gene: NA; V gene: TRBV25-1; clone size: NA; J gene: TRBJ2-4; CDR3 protein: CASEGQGSNIQYF; CDR3 DNA: TGTGCCAGCGAGGGGCAGGGGAGTAACATTCAGTACTTC
D gene: TRBD1; V gene: TRBV30; clone size: NA; J gene: TRBJ1-3; CDR3 protein: CACAPGQRHGNTIYF; CDR3 DNA: TGTGCCTGCGCCCCGGGACAGAGACACGGTAACACCATATATTTT
D gene: TRBD2; V gene: TRBV11-2; clone size: NA; J gene: TRBJ2-7; CDR3 protein: CASSLEPSTGGLLYEQYF; CDR3 DNA: TGTGCCAGCAGCTTAGAACCCTCCACGGGAGGCCTCCTCTACGAGCAGTACTTC
D gene: NA; V gene: TRBV27; clone size: NA; J gene: TRBJ1-2; CDR3 protein: CASSSQGLGYTF; CDR3 DNA: TGTGCCAGCAGTTCGCAGGGTCTTGGCTACACCTTC
D gene: TRBD2; V gene: TRBV6-5; clone size: NA; J gene: TRBJ2-7; CDR3 protein: CASSYGIAGFYEQYF; CDR3 DNA: TGTGCCAGCAGTTACGGTATAGCGGGGTTCTACGAGCAGTACTTC
D gene: NA; V gene: TRBV25-1; clone size: NA; J gene: TRBJ1-2; CDR3 protein: CASSTQGSRLYGYTF; CDR3 DNA: TGTGCCAGCAGCACGCAGGGGTCTCGGCTCTATGGCTACACCTTC
D gene: NA; V gene: TRBV19; clone size: NA; J gene: TRBJ1-1; CDR3 protein: CASSSQGWNTEAFF; CDR3 DNA: TGTGCCAGTAGCTCGCAGGGTTGGAACACTGAAGCTTTCTTT